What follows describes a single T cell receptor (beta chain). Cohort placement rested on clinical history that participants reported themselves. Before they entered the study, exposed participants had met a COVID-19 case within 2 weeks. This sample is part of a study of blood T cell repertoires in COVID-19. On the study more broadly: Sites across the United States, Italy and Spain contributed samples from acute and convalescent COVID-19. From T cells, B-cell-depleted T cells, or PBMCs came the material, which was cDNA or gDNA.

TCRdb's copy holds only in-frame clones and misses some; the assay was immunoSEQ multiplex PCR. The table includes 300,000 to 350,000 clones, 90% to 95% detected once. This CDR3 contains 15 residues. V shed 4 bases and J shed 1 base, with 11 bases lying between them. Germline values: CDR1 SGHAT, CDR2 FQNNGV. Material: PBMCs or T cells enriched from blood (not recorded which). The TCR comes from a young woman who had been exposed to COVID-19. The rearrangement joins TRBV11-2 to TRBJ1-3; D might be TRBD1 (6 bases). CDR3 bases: TGTGCCAGCAGCTCGATACAGGGTTCTGGAAACACCATATATTTT. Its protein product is CASSSIQGSGNTIYF.